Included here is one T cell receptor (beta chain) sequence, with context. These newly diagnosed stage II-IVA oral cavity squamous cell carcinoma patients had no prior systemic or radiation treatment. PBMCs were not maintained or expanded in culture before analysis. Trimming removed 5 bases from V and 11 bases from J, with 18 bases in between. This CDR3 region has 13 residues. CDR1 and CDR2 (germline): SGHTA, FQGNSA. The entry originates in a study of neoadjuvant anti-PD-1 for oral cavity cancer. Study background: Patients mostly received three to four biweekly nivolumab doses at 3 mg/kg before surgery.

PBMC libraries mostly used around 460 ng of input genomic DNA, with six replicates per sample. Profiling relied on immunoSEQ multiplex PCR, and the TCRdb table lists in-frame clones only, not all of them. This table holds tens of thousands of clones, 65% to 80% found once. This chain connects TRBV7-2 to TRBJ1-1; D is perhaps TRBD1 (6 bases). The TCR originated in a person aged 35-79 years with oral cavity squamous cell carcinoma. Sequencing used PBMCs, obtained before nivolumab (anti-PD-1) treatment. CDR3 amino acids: CASSPRMGAGAFF. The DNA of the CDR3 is TGTGCCAGCAGCCCCCGTATGGGGGCCGGGGCTTTCTTT.